The subject of this entry is one T cell receptor (beta chain). This sample was included in a study of technical replicates of blood from four donors. This CDR3 has 16 residues. Trimming cost V 1 base and J 5 bases; bases outside gene matches: 4. Germline V gives CDR1 LNHDA, CDR2 SQIVND (reference sequence). Libraries were prepared by immunoSEQ multiplex PCR; TCRdb keeps only in-frame clonotypes and omits some of them. The sample has 90,000 to 100,000 clones; less than 95% are singletons. What was sequenced was T cells isolated from PBMCs. The clonotype originates from a human donor in good health. This sequence joins TRBV19 and TRBJ2-1, with TRBD2 identical over 11 bases. CDR3 DNA: TGTGCCAGTAGTATAGTGACTAGCGGGATGGACAATGAGCAGTTCTTC. Translated: CASSIVTSGMDNEQFF.